These 26 T cell receptor beta chains came from one sample sequenced in a study of T-cell memory formation after mild COVID-19. A single record per CDR3 protein comes from TCRdb applying MiXCR to the 5' RACE reads. The profile shows approximately 340,000 distinct CDR3 sequences, 10% to 15% of them singletons. Sequenced sample: PBMCs or a T cell subset sorted from them (not recorded which). These receptors were obtained from a man younger than 35 who had mild COVID-19 (a few samples of this study predate the infection). Cell type and time point are not known.

J is TRBJ1-1 and V is TRBV28, with a possible D match to TRBD1 (6 bases). The CDR3 extends over 13 amino acids. Germline V gene sequence: CDR1 MDHEN, CDR2 SYDVKM. Trimming removed 4 bases from V and 11 bases from J, with 17 bases in between. CDR3 protein: CASSSADTGTAFF. The CDR3 DNA follows: TGTGCCAGCAGTTCCGCCGATACAGGGACGGCTTTCTTT. Supplemented by reference TRBV28 and TRBJ1-1, the full variable domain reads DVKVTQSSRYLVKRTGEKVFLECVQDMDHENMFWYRQDPGLGLRLIYFSYDVKMKEKGDIPEGYSVSREKKERFSLILESASTNQTSMYLCASSSADTGTAFFGQGTRLTVV.

The gene calls are TRBV7-9 and TRBJ2-1; D may match TRBD1 or TRBD2 (7 bases each). This CDR3 spans 16 amino acids. Germline lookup yields CDR1 SEHNR and CDR2 FQNEAQ (reference sequence). With 5 bases removed from V and 6 bases from J, the gap between germline ends came to 20 bases. In nucleotides, the CDR3 is TGTGCCAGCAGCCCCAGGGGGGGAACCCTTGGCAATGAGCAGTTCTTC. This sequence encodes CASSPRGGTLGNEQFF. The full variable domain, rest sourced from reference TRBV7-9 and TRBJ2-1, is DTGVSQNPRHKITKRGQNVTFRCDPISEHNRLYWYRQTLGQGPEFLTYFQNEAQLEKSRLLSDRFSAERPKGSFSTLEIQRTEQGDSAMYLCASSPRGGTLGNEQFFGPGTRLTVL.

The chain carries TRBV4-2 and TRBJ1-2; 9 bases agree with TRBD1. Germline CDR1 and CDR2: LGHNA and YNFKEQ. Trimming took 3 bases from V and 7 from J; bases not matched to a gene: 9. The CDR3 has 15 residues. The CDR3 is CASSHPRDRVVGYTF. The DNA for the CDR3 is TGTGCCAGCAGCCATCCCCGGGACAGGGTGGTTGGCTACACCTTC.

This chain uses TRBV4-1 with TRBJ2-7; D is ambiguous. There are 14 residues in the CDR3. Germline CDR1 is MGHRA and CDR2 is YSYEKL. V lost 0 bases and J 4 bases, leaving 10 bases between the germline ends. As DNA, the CDR3 is TGCGCCAGCAGCCAAGATCGTTCGGCTTACGAGCAGTACTTC. Its protein is CASSQDRSAYEQYF.

The CDR3 is CASSQNIDRGNQPQHF. The CDR3 bases are TGTGCCAGCAGCCAGAATATAGACAGGGGCAATCAGCCCCAGCATTTT. V and J are TRBV3-1 and TRBJ1-5; 7 bases agree with TRBD1. Germline V gene data show CDR1 as LGHDT and CDR2 as YNNKEL (reference sequence). V lost 3 bases, J lost 2 bases, and 7 bases stayed unmatched. The length of the CDR3 is 16 residues.

The J gene is TRBJ2-1, the V gene TRBV4-1; possible D gene TRBD2, 7 bases. There are 16 residues in the CDR3. Germline V lookup: CDR1 MGHRA, CDR2 YSYEKL. With 3 bases removed from V and 9 bases from J, the gap between germline ends came to 21 bases. The CDR3 sequence is CASSHGGPELRSEQFF. CDR3 bases: TGCGCCAGCAGCCACGGGGGGCCCGAATTAAGGAGTGAGCAGTTCTTC.

The chain uses TRBV2 and TRBJ2-7, with D maybe TRBD2 (6 bases). This CDR3 comprises 19 residues. Looked up from germline, CDR1 is SNHLY and CDR2 is FYNNEI. V shed 3 bases and J shed 0 bases, with 24 bases lying between them. The CDR3 sequence: CASSDPIGSDYSSSYEQYV. CDR3 bases: TGTGCCAGCAGTGATCCGATCGGGTCGGACTACTCAAGCTCCTACGAGCAGTACGTC.

V is TRBV4-1 and J is TRBJ2-5; 8 bases match TRBD2. CDR3 length: 18 amino acids. The germline CDR1 and CDR2 sequences are MGHRA and YSYEKL. Unmatched junction bases numbered 11, after V lost 1 base and J lost 1 base. CDR3 sequence: CASSQGRASGGLQETQYF. The CDR3 region has the DNA TGCGCCAGCAGCCAAGGGCGGGCCAGCGGGGGCCTCCAAGAGACCCAGTACTTC.

The chain combines TRBV5-1 with TRBJ2-5; D not certain. Deletions cut 4 bases from V and 5 bases from J, with 15 bases between. Germline CDR1 is SGHRS and CDR2 is YFSETQ. This CDR3 contains 14 residues. The DNA for the CDR3 is TGCGCCAGCAGCGGGTTCCGGCCAGCCGAGACCCAGTACTTC. Protein: CASSGFRPAETQYF.

The chain recombines TRBV3-1 with TRBJ2-5; no reliable D call. V was shortened by 1 base and J by 4 bases, with 16 bases between the two germline ends. There are 16 residues in the CDR3. Germline V gives CDR1 LGHDT, CDR2 YNNKEL (reference sequence). The chain's CDR3 is CASSQVRALSAETQYF. CDR3 DNA: TGTGCCAGCAGCCAAGTTCGAGCCTTATCCGCAGAGACCCAGTACTTC.

This clonotype was seen a handful of times. This chain joins TRBV3-1 and TRBJ1-2, with a weak D call TRBD1 (5 bases). V was trimmed by 1 base and J by 8 bases, leaving 11 bases between them. CDR3 size: 13 residues. In germline, CDR1 is LGHDT, CDR2 YNNKEL (reference sequence). The CDR3 DNA follows: TGTGCCAGCAGCCAAGCGCAGGGAAGCGGCTACACCTTC. Translated, it gives CASSQAQGSGYTF.

The genes are TRBV20-1 and TRBJ1-1; 9 bases are shared with TRBD1. CDR3 length: 13 residues. The trim removed 3 bases at V and 5 bases at J, leaving 4 bases unmatched. CDR1 is DFQATT, CDR2 SNEGSKA, per germline (reference sequence). The CDR3 region is CSARRQGGTEAFF. The DNA of the CDR3 is TGCAGTGCTAGGAGACAGGGGGGTACTGAAGCTTTCTTT.

This rearrangement joins TRBV7-3 to TRBJ2-2; tentatively, D is TRBD2 (5 bases). Trimming shortened V by 5 bases and J by 4 bases, and 17 bases separated the two germline ends. This CDR3 is built from 16 residues. Germline V gene sequence: CDR1 SGHTA, CDR2 FQGTGA. DNA for the CDR3: TGTGCCAGCAGCCTCTCAGTCCTAGCAGGCACCGGGGAGCTGTTTTTT. Amino acids: CASSLSVLAGTGELFF.

This chain connects TRBV4-1 to TRBJ1-5; no clear D. Per the germline V gene, CDR1 is MGHRA and CDR2 is YSYEKL. Trimming left V 3 bases short and J 0 bases short, with 9 bases between. The CDR3 has 15 amino acids. CDR3 loop: CASSQFVGSNQPQHF. In nucleotides, the CDR3 is TGCGCCAGCAGCCAGTTCGTGGGTAGCAATCAGCCCCAGCATTTT.

The chain employs TRBV9 and TRBJ2-5; 12 bases line up with TRBD2. This CDR3 comprises 15 residues. V lost 3 bases and J lost 3; bases outside the gene matches: 3. From germline, CDR1 is SGDLS and CDR2 YYNGEE. The CDR3 DNA is TGTGCCAGCAGCGGGACTAGCGGGGTCGAAGAGACCCAGTACTTC. Protein product: CASSGTSGVEETQYF.

This clonotype has a count of ten or more. The chain employs TRBV14 and TRBJ2-7, with D possibly matching TRBD1 (6 bases). V lost 1 base and J lost 4, with 11 bases in between. There are 14 residues in the CDR3. The V gene's germline CDR1 is SGHDN and CDR2 FVKESK. Here the CDR3 DNA reads TGTGCCAGCAGCCAAGCAGGGGATGGGTACGAGCAGTACGTC. It translates to CASSQAGDGYEQYV.

This rearrangement joins TRBV4-2 to TRBJ1-1; D unresolved. This CDR3 has 14 residues. Germline values: CDR1 LGHNA, CDR2 YNFKEQ. Trimming took off 0 bases at V and 1 base at J, with 6 bases between the two ends. As DNA, the CDR3 is TGTGCCAGCAGCCAAGAGGGCCAGAACACTGAAGCTTTCTTT. Amino acid sequence: CASSQEGQNTEAFF.

There are a few counts of this clonotype. The chain combines TRBV29-1 with TRBJ2-1; TRBD1 matches 10 bases. The trim removed 6 bases at V and 7 bases at J, leaving 3 bases unmatched. The CDR3 spans 12 residues. The germline V gene has CDR1 SQVTM and CDR2 ANQGSEA. The CDR3 region has the DNA TGCAGCGTGGGGGGACAGGGGAATGAGCAGTTCTTC. Residues: CSVGGQGNEQFF.

The CDR3 protein is CASGLVPPARAQNTGELFF. The CDR3 coding sequence is TGTGCTAGTGGTTTGGTACCCCCCGCCAGGGCCCAAAACACCGGGGAGCTGTTTTTT. The V gene is TRBV12-5, the J gene TRBJ2-2, with a weak D call TRBD1 (5 bases). Germline V gene data show CDR1 as LGHNT and CDR2 as FRNRAP. The length of the CDR3 is 19 residues. V gave up 0 bases and J gave up 2 bases, with 19 bases separating them.

This clonotype was seen only a few times. The chain uses TRBV5-1 and TRBJ1-4; D not resolved. Germline values: CDR1 SGHRS, CDR2 YFSETQ. The CDR3 length is 14 residues. The V end was cut by 2 bases, the J end by 5 bases, with 10 bases between. As DNA, the CDR3 is TGCGCCAGCAGCTTTCAGTTTAACAATGAAAAACTGTTTTTT. Translating gives CASSFQFNNEKLFF.

Ten or more counts support this clonotype. The V and J genes are TRBV7-8 and TRBJ2-7; D possibly matches TRBD1 or TRBD2 (5 bases each). Germline V gives CDR1 SGHVS, CDR2 FQNEAQ. Trimming pared 5 bases from V and 2 bases from J, leaving 16 bases between. The CDR3 totals 15 residues. The CDR3, as DNA: TGTGCCAGCAGCCGTTACCGGGACGGTACCTACGAGCAGTACTTC. This codes for CASSRYRDGTYEQYF.

This clonotype occurred a few times. The chain recombines TRBV20-1 with TRBJ2-7; no clear D. Trimming took 0 bases from V and 0 from J, leaving 6 bases between them. The CDR3 sequence is 13 residues long. Germline V gene lookup returns CDR1 DFQATT and CDR2 SNEGSKA (reference sequence). The CDR3 reads CSARDRVSYEQYV. DNA for the CDR3: TGCAGTGCTAGAGATAGGGTCTCCTACGAGCAGTACGTC.

The table lists this clonotype with a few counts. The J gene is TRBJ1-2, the V gene TRBV6-5; 7 bases are a match to TRBD1. Per germline, CDR1 MNHEY and CDR2 SVGAGI. The CDR3 is 16 residues long. The V gene end was trimmed by 2 bases and the J gene end by 0 bases; junction bases not matched to a gene: 6. CDR3 protein: CASSYSGQEANYGYTF. CDR3 DNA sequence: TGTGCCAGCAGTTACAGTGGACAGGAAGCTAACTATGGCTACACCTTC.

The chain employs TRBV5-1 and TRBJ1-2; 9 nucleotides match TRBD1. After removal of 4 bases from V and 8 bases from J, the junction contained 6 bases not matched to a gene. Germline CDR1 is SGHRS and CDR2 is YFSETQ. The CDR3 is 13 residues long. The CDR3 spells CASSLGTGNGYTF. For the CDR3, the DNA is TGCGCCAGCAGCCTCGGGACAGGGAACGGCTACACCTTC.

This clonotype turned up a few times. The gene calls are TRBV7-3 and TRBJ1-1, with 7 nucleotides matching TRBD1. J gave up 11 bases and V 5 bases, and 11 bases lay outside the gene matches. The CDR3 loop spans 13 amino acids. Germline loops: CDR1 SGHTA, CDR2 FQGTGA. The CDR3 loop is CASSRSDREAAFF. DNA for the CDR3: TGTGCCAGCAGCCGTTCCGACAGGGAAGCGGCTTTCTTT. Drawing the rest from reference TRBV7-3 and TRBJ1-1, the complete variable domain is GAGVSQTPSNKVTEKGKYVELRCDPISGHTALYWYRQSLGQGPEFLIYFQGTGAADDSGLPNDRFFAVRPEGSVSTLKIQRTERGDSAVYLCASSRSDREAAFFGQGTRLTVV.

This clonotype was counted many times. The chain uses TRBV4-2 and TRBJ2-2, with D hard to call. CDR3 length: 15 residues. CDR1 and CDR2 from the germline V gene are LGHNA and YNFKEQ. V gave up 0 bases and J gave up 7 bases, with 12 bases separating them. The CDR3: CASSQDARGRGELFF. The DNA of the CDR3 is TGTGCCAGCAGCCAAGATGCAAGAGGCCGCGGGGAGCTGTTTTTT.